A selection of T cell receptor beta chains follows, all from one sample in a study of immunodeficiency. TCRdb's copy holds only in-frame clones and misses some; the assay was immunoSEQ multiplex PCR. Among around 3,300 clones listed, around 91% were seen once. The sample comprised CD8+ T cells from blood. The receptors were sampled from a human donor in good health. Both conserved end residues are part of each CDR3. D genes are given only for firm matches. Only part of the rows carry a size: once, few, many, or a class if the clone is expanded.

abundance	len	d_gene	v_gene	j_gene	CDR3aa	CDR3nt
few	14	-	TRBV6-5	TRBJ1-1	CASSYQEYGTEAFF	TGTGCCAGCAGTTACCAGGAATACGGCACTGAAGCTTTCTTT
-	18	TRBD2	TRBV7-9	TRBJ2-2	CASSLDEGLAFVNGELFF	TGTGCCAGCAGCTTAGATGAGGGACTAGCGTTCGTCAACGGGGAGCTGTTTTTT
once	12	-	TRBV19	TRBJ1-4	CASSPQGLKLFF	TGTGCCAGTAGTCCCCAGGGGTTAAAACTGTTTTTT
-	14	-	TRBV27	TRBJ1-2	CASSSWASRYGYTF	TGTGCCAGCAGTTCCTGGGCGAGCCGGTATGGCTACACCTTC
-	13	-	TRBV19	TRBJ2-1	CASRSFSYNEQFF	TGTGCCAGTAGGTCCTTCTCCTACAATGAGCAGTTCTTC
-	14	-	TRBV5-6	TRBJ2-3	CASTFGDGALTQYF	TGTGCCAGCACCTTTGGGGACGGAGCCCTAACGCAGTATTTT
-	14	TRBD1	TRBV23-1	TRBJ2-7	CASSPGTGGYEQYF	TGCGCCAGCAGTCCTGGGACAGGGGGCTACGAGCAGTACTTC
-	14	-	TRBV14	TRBJ2-5	CASSHTGRQETQYF	TGTGCCAGCAGCCATACCGGGCGGCAAGAGACCCAGTACTTC
-	12	-	TRBV5-1	TRBJ2-2	CASLGVPGELFF	TGCGCCAGCTTGGGGGTCCCTGGGGAGCTGTTTTTT
-	14	TRBD1	TRBV7-9	TRBJ1-4	CASSSGTGDEKLFF	TGTGCCAGCAGCTCCGGGACAGGGGATGAAAAACTGTTTTTT
once	15	TRBD2	TRBV5-3	TRBJ2-7	CARSLVSGGIYEQYF	TGTGCCAGAAGCTTGGTTAGCGGGGGGATCTACGAGCAGTACTTC
-	13	-	TRBV30	TRBJ2-2	CAWSERNTGELFF	TGTGCCTGGAGCGAGCGTAACACCGGGGAGCTGTTTTTT
-	15	-	TRBV29-1	TRBJ2-2	CSGGKGTPRTGELFF	TGCAGCGGAGGGAAGGGGACCCCAAGGACCGGGGAGCTGTTTTTT
-	14	TRBD1	TRBV6-5	TRBJ1-5	CASGQANSNQPQHF	TGTGCCAGCGGACAGGCGAATAGCAATCAGCCCCAGCATTTT
-	15	-	TRBV7-3	TRBJ2-3	CASSADSGGTDTQYF	TGTGCCAGCAGCGCAGATTCAGGGGGCACAGATACGCAGTATTTT
once	16	-	TRBV6-5	TRBJ1-2	CASSYSKGLVDYGYTF	TGTGCCAGCAGTTACTCGAAGGGGTTAGTAGACTATGGCTACACCTTC
-	14	-	TRBV4-1	TRBJ1-6	CASSPGHHGSPLHF	TGCGCCAGCAGTCCGGGACACCATGGGTCACCCCTCCACTTT
-	15	-	TRBV10-3	TRBJ2-7	CAISDPEGGSYEQYF	TGTGCCATCAGTGATCCCGAAGGGGGTTCCTACGAGCAGTACTTC
-	14	TRBD2	TRBV15	TRBJ2-7	CATSTISGSYEQYF	TGTGCCACCAGCACTATTAGCGGGTCCTACGAGCAGTACTTC
-	12	-	TRBV24-1	TRBJ1-1	CATSPDGTEAFF	TGTGCCACCAGTCCCGACGGCACTGAAGCTTTCTTT
once	14	TRBD2	TRBV27	TRBJ2-3	CASSPGLAGETQYF	TGTGCCAGCAGTCCGGGACTAGCGGGGGAGACGCAGTATTTT
-	15	-	TRBV18	TRBJ1-1	CASSPPRTWDTEAFF	TGTGCCAGCTCACCACCGAGGACCTGGGACACTGAAGCTTTCTTT
-	14	-	TRBV4-1	TRBJ1-1	CASSQSGANTEAFF	TGCGCCAGCAGCCAGTCGGGGGCGAACACTGAAGCTTTCTTT
-	12	-	TRBV30	TRBJ1-1	CAWSVLGADAFF	TGTGCCTGGAGCGTCCTGGGGGCGGATGCTTTCTTT
-	16	-	TRBV28	TRBJ1-3	CASSLRGGLAGNTIYF	TGTGCCAGCAGCCTGCGGGGGGGCCTTGCTGGAAACACCATATATTTT
-	14	TRBD2	TRBV10-3	TRBJ2-1	CAIREGLAGDEQFF	TGTGCCATCAGAGAGGGACTAGCGGGAGATGAGCAGTTCTTC
-	16	TRBD1	TRBV3-1/TRBV3-2	TRBJ1-2	CASSHRTGFPNYGYTF	TGTGCCAGCAGCCACAGGACAGGGTTCCCTAACTATGGCTACACCTTC